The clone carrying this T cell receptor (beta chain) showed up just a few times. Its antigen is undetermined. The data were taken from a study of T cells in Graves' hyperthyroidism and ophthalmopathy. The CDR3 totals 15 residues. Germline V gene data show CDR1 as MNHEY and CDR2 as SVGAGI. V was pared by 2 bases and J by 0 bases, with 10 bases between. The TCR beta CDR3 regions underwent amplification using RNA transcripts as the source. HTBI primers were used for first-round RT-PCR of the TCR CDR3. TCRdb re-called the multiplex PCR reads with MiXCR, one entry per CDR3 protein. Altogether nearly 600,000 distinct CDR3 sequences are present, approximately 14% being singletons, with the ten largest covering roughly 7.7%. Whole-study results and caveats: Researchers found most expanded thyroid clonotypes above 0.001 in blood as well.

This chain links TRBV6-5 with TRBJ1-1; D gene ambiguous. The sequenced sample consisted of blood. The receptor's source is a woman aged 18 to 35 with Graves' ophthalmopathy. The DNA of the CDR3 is TGTGCCAGCAGTTACGCGGCAGACTTGAACACTGAAGCTTTCTTT. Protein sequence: CASSYAADLNTEAFF.